One T cell receptor beta chain is described in this entry. Its specificity is unknown. PCR employed 60 Vbeta and 13 Jbeta primers. TCRdb's table, derived via immunoSEQ multiplex PCR, lists solely in-frame clones and lacks some. The repertoire holds some 200,000 clones, with 82% as singletons. This sample is part of a study of cytomegalovirus exposure and HLA in healthy donors. Background on the study: Out of about 410 genotyped donors, roughly 80% belonged to the Caucasian-associated ancestry cluster. Findings and limits, study-wide: Analyzed later, most CMV-associated TCR beta chains appeared HLA-restricted. Earlier analysis found most TCR beta V segments productive about 87% or about 30% of the time. Analysis performed later showed TCR beta chains linked to HLA being more clonally expanded than equally common others.

Trimming shortened V by 0 bases and J by 1 base, and 9 bases separated the two germline ends. Germline V gives CDR1 SGHAT, CDR2 FQNNGV. The CDR3 has 15 residues. The genes are TRBV11-2 and TRBJ2-5; D is undetermined. Sequencing was performed on PBMCs. This clonotype was sampled from a woman aged 40 to 50 in good health and CMV-seronegative. The CDR3, as DNA: TGTGCCAGCAGCTTAGATCTAGGCAGCCAAGAGACCCAGTACTTC. It codes for CASSLDLGSQETQYF.